The source of this T cell receptor (beta chain) is a study of T cells in Graves' hyperthyroidism and ophthalmopathy. There are 16 residues in the CDR3. With 0 bases removed from V and 7 bases from J, the gap between germline ends came to 13 bases. The germline CDR1 and CDR2 sequences are ENHRY and SYGVKD. The TCR beta CDR3 regions underwent amplification using RNA transcripts as the source. HTBI primers were employed in a first-round RT-PCR of the TCR CDR3. TCRdb used MiXCR to reprocess the multiplex PCR reads, holding one entry per CDR3 protein. The sample shows more than 550,000 distinct CDR3 sequences, approximately 19% of them seen only once.

The chain has TRBV10-3 and TRBJ1-6, with TRBD1 as a possible D gene (5 bases). Sequenced sample: blood. The sequence came from a woman aged 50 to 60 with Graves' hyperthyroidism that later progressed to Graves' ophthalmopathy. The CDR3 DNA reads TGTGCCATCAGTGAGTCCAGGGAGGGGAGAAATTCACCCCTCCACTTT. Translating it yields CAISESREGRNSPLHF.